The T cell receptor beta chain described here comes from a study of metastatic and nonmetastatic thyroid tumors. Broader study findings: Benign nodules were reported to have significantly lower TCR beta diversity than malignant thyroid tumors, in blood and tumor.

Authors' analysis steps: The study took CDR3 differences across clinicopathological groups and made a distant-metastasis classifier for papillary thyroid cancer from them. TCRdb re-called clones from the PCR reads using MiXCR. For this entry, the V and J calls and clone size follow TCRdb and not the study's own pipeline. The sample lists roughly 15,000 clones, roughly 24% seen once, with 8.4% in the top ten. All patients were untreated before thyroid surgery. On this clone: As yet, its antigen is unknown.

CDR1 DFQATT and CDR2 SNEGSKA come from the germline V gene (reference sequence). The CDR3 length is 15 residues. The V gene end was trimmed by 5 bases and the J gene end by 1 base; junction bases not matched to a gene: 8. The specimen sequenced was tumor tissue. V and J are TRBV20-1 and TRBJ2-3; 8 positions match TRBD2. The receptor was derived from a female donor with papillary thyroid cancer or a benign thyroid nodule (not recorded which). Some clones in this sample may be carry-over from other donors' samples. CDR3 residues: CSAQSWREGTDTQYF. CDR3 in DNA: TGCAGTGCTCAATCCTGGCGGGAGGGCACAGATACGCAGTATTTT.